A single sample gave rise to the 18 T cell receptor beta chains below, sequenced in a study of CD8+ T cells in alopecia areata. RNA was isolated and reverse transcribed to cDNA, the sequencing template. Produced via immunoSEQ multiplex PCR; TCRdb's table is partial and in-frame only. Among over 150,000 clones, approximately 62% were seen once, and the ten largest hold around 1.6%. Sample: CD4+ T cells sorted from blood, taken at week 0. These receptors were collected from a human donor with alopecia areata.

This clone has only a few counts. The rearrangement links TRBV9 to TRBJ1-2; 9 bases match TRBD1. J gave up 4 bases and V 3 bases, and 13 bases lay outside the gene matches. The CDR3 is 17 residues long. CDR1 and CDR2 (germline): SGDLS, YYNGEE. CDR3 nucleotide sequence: TGTGCCAGCAGCGACGCCGGGACAGGGTACCAGATCTATGGCTACACCTTC. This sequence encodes CASSDAGTGYQIYGYTF.

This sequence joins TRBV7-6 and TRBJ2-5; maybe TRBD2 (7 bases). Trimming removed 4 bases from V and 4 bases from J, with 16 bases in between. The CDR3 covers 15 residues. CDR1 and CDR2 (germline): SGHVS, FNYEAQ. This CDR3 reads CASSSRGAYVETQYF. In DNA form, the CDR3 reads TGTGCCAGCAGCTCCCGGGGGGCCTACGTAGAGACCCAGTACTTC.

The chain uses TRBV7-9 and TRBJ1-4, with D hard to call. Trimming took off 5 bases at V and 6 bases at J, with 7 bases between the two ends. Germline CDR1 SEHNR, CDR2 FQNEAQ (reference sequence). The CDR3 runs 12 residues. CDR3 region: CASSRTDEKLFF. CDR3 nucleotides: TGTGCCAGCAGCAGGACTGATGAAAAACTGTTTTTT.

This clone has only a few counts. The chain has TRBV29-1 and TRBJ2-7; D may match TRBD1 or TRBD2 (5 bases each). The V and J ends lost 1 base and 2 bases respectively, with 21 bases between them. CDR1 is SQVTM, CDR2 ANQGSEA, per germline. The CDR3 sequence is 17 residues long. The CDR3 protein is CSVEAKSGTEKTYEQYF. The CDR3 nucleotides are TGCAGCGTTGAAGCCAAATCCGGGACGGAGAAGACCTACGAGCAGTACTTC.

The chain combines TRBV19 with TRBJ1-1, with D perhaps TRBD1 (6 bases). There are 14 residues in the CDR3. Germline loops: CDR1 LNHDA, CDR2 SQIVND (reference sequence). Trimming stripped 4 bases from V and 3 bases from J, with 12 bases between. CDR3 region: CASSTRGRDTEAFF. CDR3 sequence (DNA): TGTGCCAGTAGTACCAGGGGTAGGGACACTGAAGCTTTCTTT.

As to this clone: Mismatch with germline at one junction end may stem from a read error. CDR3 DNA: TGTGCCAGCAGTCCACACAGTAGCGATCAGCCCCAGCATTTT. Protein sequence: CASSPHSSDQPQHF. The chain uses TRBV27 and TRBJ1-5; D gene unclear. Germline values: CDR1 MNHEY, CDR2 SMNVEV (reference sequence). The CDR3 has 14 residues.

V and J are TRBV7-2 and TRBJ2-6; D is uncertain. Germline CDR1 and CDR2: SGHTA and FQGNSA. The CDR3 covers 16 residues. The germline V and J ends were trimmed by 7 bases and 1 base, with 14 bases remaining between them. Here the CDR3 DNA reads TGTGCCAGCACCCTAGGTCTGGGTTCTGGGGCCAACGTCCTGACTTTC. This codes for CASTLGLGSGANVLTF.

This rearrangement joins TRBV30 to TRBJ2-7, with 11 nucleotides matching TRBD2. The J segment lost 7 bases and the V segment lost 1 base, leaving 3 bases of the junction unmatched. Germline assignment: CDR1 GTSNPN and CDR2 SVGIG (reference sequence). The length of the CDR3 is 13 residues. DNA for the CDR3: TGTGCCTGGAGTGGACTAGCGGGGATAGAGCAGTACTTC. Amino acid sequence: CAWSGLAGIEQYF.

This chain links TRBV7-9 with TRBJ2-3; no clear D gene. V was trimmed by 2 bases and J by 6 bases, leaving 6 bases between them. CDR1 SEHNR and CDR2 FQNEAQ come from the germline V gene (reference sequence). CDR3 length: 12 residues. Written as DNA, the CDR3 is TGTGCCAGCAGCTTACGAAGGGATACGCAGTATTTT. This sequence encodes CASSLRRDTQYF.

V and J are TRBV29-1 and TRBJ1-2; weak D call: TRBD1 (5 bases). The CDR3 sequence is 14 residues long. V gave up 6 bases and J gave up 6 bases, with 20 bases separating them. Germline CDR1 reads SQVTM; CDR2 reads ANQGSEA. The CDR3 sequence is CSVADLQGVHGYTF. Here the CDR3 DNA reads TGCAGCGTAGCTGACCTCCAGGGTGTTCATGGCTACACCTTC.

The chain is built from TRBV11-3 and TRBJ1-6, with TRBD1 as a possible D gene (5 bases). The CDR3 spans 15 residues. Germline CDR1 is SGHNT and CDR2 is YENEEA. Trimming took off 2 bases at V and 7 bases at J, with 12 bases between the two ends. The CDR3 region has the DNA TGTGCCAGCAGCTTACGGGAACGGGGCAATTCACCCCTCCACTTT. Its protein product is CASSLRERGNSPLHF.

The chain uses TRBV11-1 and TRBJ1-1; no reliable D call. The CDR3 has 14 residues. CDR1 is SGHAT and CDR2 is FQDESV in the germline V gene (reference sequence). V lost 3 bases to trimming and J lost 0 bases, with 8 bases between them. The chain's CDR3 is CASSLNDLNTEAFF. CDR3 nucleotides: TGTGCCAGCAGCTTGAATGACCTGAACACTGAAGCTTTCTTT.

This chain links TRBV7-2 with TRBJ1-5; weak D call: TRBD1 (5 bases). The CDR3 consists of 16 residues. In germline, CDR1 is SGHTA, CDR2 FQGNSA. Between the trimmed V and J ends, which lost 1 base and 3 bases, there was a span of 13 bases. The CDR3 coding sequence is TGTGCCAGCAGCTTAGGCACGCAGGGATCCAATCAGCCCCAGCATTTT. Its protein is CASSLGTQGSNQPQHF.

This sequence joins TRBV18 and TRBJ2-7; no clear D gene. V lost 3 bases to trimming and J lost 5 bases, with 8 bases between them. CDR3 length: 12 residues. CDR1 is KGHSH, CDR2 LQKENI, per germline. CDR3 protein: CASSPVSDEQYF. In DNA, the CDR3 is TGTGCCAGCTCACCGGTATCGGACGAGCAGTACTTC.

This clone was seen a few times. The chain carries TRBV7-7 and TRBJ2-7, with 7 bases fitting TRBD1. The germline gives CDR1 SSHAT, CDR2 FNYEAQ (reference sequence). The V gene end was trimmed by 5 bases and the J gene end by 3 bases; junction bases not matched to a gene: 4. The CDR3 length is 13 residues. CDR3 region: CASSLGQDYEQYF. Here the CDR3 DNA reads TGTGCCAGCAGCCTCGGACAGGACTACGAGCAGTACTTC.

In DNA, the CDR3 is TGTGCCAGCAGCTTAACCCTTAATAATGAGCAGTTCTTC. Residues: CASSLTLNNEQFF. The chain is built from TRBV7-2 and TRBJ2-1; D unclear. The CDR3 is 13 residues long. V shed 2 bases and J shed 7 bases, with 9 bases lying between them. Germline V gives CDR1 SGHTA, CDR2 FQGNSA.

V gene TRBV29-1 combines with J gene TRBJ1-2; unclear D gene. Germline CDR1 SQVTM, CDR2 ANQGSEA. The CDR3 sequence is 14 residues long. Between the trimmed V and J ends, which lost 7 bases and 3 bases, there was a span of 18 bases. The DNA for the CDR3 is TGCAGCGCCGCTCCCCGGGGAGAGGACTATGGCTACACCTTC. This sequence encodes CSAAPRGEDYGYTF. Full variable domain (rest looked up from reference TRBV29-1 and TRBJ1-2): SAVISQKPSRDICQRGTSLTIQCQVDSQVTMMFWYRQQPGQSLTLIATANQGSEATYESGFVIDKFPISRPNLTFSTLTVSNMSPEDSSIYLCSAAPRGEDYGYTFGSGTRLTVV.

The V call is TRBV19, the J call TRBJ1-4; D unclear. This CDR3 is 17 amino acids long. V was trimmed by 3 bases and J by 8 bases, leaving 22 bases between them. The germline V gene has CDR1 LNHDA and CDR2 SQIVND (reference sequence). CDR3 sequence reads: CASSIRQSARSNEKLFF. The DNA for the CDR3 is TGTGCCAGTAGTATCCGGCAGTCGGCCAGGAGTAACGAAAAACTGTTTTTT.